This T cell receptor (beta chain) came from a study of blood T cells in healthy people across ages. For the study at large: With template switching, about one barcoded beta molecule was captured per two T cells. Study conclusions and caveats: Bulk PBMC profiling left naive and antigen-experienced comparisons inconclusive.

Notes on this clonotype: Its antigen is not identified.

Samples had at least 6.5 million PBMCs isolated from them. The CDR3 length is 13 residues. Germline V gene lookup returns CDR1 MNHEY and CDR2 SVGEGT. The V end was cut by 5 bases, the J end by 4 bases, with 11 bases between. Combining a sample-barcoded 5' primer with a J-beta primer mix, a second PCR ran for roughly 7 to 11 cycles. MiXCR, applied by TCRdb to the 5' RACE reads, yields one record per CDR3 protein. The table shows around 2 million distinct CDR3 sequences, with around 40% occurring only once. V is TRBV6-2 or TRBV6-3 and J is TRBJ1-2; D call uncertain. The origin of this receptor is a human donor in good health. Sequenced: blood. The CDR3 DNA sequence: TGTGCCAGCAGTAACTTACCCATCTATGGCTACACCTTC. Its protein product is CASSNLPIYGYTF.